This T cell receptor (beta chain) is from a study of read filtering for tumor transcriptome and immune sequencing. The library was built from about 400 ng RNA with molecular barcoded adaptors for alpha/delta and beta/gamma chains. From the reads, TCRdb called clonotypes with MiXCR, one entry per CDR3 protein. The top ten hold roughly 7.6% of the sample, which has around 140,000 distinct CDR3 sequences, under 15% seen once. Findings and caveats of the study: Single-read clonotypes: about 81.9% of IR-seq clonotypes (around 3.5% of reads), 74.6% of RNA-seq clonotypes (roughly 43% of reads).

This clonotype has at least ten counts. Its antigen is undetermined. In germline, CDR1 is SEHNR, CDR2 FQNEAQ (reference sequence). The CDR3 length is 16 residues. V lost 3 bases and J lost 0, with 13 bases in between. The sample consisted of a population of CD138-negative cells sorted from bone marrow. The TCR comes from a donor at least 40 years old with multiple myeloma. The V and J genes are TRBV7-9 and TRBJ2-3; possible D gene TRBD2, 5 bases. The CDR3 protein is CASSFPESGSTDTQYF. CDR3 bases: TGTGCCAGCAGCTTCCCTGAGAGCGGTAGCACAGATACGCAGTATTTT.